This is a list of T cell receptor beta chains from one sample in a study of blood T cells in healthy people across ages. TCRdb re-analysed the 5' RACE reads in MiXCR, keeping a single row per CDR3 protein. The data hold more than 700,000 distinct CDR3 sequences, with 46% observed a single time. Sequenced: blood. The origin of the receptors is a man at least 80 years old in good health. CDR3s include the opening cysteine and the closing phenylalanine or tryptophan. D genes are given only for firm matches. Not every row has a clone size; where given, it reads once, few, many or a size class.

D gene	J gene	V gene	clone size	CDR3 protein	CDR3 DNA
NA	TRBJ2-3	TRBV29-1	many	CSVEKGESTDTQYF	TGCAGCGTTGAAAAAGGGGAAAGCACAGATACGCAGTATTTT
NA	TRBJ2-5	TRBV21-1	NA	CASSKPLRQETQYF	TGTGCCAGCAGCAAACCCCTCAGGCAAGAGACCCAGTACTTC
TRBD1	TRBJ1-2	TRBV4-3	NA	CASSQTAQGGYGYTF	TGCGCCAGCAGCCAAACCGCTCAGGGGGGCTATGGCTACACCTTC
TRBD2	TRBJ2-7	TRBV6-2/TRBV6-3	many	CASTWSGVSYEQYF	TGTGCCAGCACATGGAGCGGGGTTTCCTACGAGCAGTACTTC
NA	TRBJ2-1	TRBV15	NA	CATSRAGTGETQFF	TGTGCCACCAGCAGAGCCGGGACTGGGGAGACCCAGTTCTTC
TRBD2	TRBJ2-1	TRBV10-3	few	CAISESRIGSLREANNEQFF	TGTGCCATCAGTGAGTCCCGGATCGGTTCATTGCGGGAGGCGAACAATGAGCAGTTCTTC
NA	TRBJ1-1	TRBV9	NA	CASSIGHLRNTEAFF	TGTGCCAGCAGCATAGGACATCTCCGGAACACTGAAGCTTTCTTT
NA	TRBJ2-5	TRBV6-5	few	CASSYSGTGRQETQYF	TGTGCCAGCAGTTACTCGGGTACGGGGAGGCAAGAGACCCAGTACTTC
TRBD2	TRBJ2-7	TRBV5-1	NA	CASSPNVAGGRNEQYF	TGCGCCAGCAGCCCTAACGTAGCGGGAGGGCGGAACGAGCAGTACTTC
TRBD2	TRBJ2-5	TRBV12-3/TRBV12-4	NA	CASGAGEETQYF	TGTGCCAGCGGAGCGGGGGAAGAGACCCAGTACTTC
NA	TRBJ1-5	TRBV7-7	few	CASSLEIGFSNQPQHF	TGTGCCAGCAGCTTAGAAATAGGGTTCTCCAATCAGCCCCAGCATTTT
TRBD2	TRBJ2-7	TRBV6-6	NA	CASRPTSAFSYEQYF	TGTGCCAGCAGGCCTACTAGCGCCTTCTCCTACGAGCAGTACTTC
TRBD2	TRBJ2-7	TRBV5-1	many	CASSGGLAGGRSYNEQYF	TGCGCCAGCAGCGGTGGACTAGCGGGAGGGCGTTCCTACAATGAGCAGTACTTC
TRBD1	TRBJ2-7	TRBV20-1	NA	CSAKGAGKNYEQYF	TGCAGTGCAAAGGGGGCAGGGAAGAACTACGAGCAGTACTTC
TRBD2	TRBJ2-7	TRBV27	NA	CASSLTPGLALEQYF	TGTGCCAGCAGTCTAACCCCGGGACTAGCGCTCGAGCAGTACTTC
TRBD2	TRBJ2-7	TRBV7-2	NA	CASSPRTRVDEQYF	TGTGCCAGCAGCCCACGGACTAGGGTCGACGAGCAGTACTTC
NA	TRBJ2-3	TRBV24-1	few	CATSEPRRDTQYF	TGTGCCACCAGTGAGCCCAGAAGAGATACGCAGTATTTT
NA	TRBJ1-1	TRBV12-3/TRBV12-4	few	CASSSREGDTEAFF	TGTGCCAGCAGTTCGAGGGAGGGGGACACTGAAGCTTTCTTT
NA	TRBJ1-5	TRBV5-1	NA	CASSLDGARGQPQHF	TGCGCCAGCAGCTTGGACGGGGCTCGGGGTCAGCCCCAGCATTTT
TRBD2	TRBJ2-7	TRBV20-1	NA	CSASGRGASYNEQYF	TGCAGTGCTAGCGGGAGGGGGGCCTCCTACAATGAGCAGTACTTC
NA	TRBJ2-1	TRBV11-3	NA	CASSLVSGDNNEQFF	TGTGCCAGCAGCTTAGTCTCGGGAGATAACAATGAGCAGTTCTTC
TRBD1	TRBJ2-1	TRBV4-1	NA	CASSRADRGLYNEQFF	TGCGCCAGCAGCCGGGCCGACAGGGGGCTCTACAATGAGCAGTTCTTC
NA	TRBJ2-2	TRBV2	NA	CASSEGEYTGELFF	TGTGCCAGCAGTGAAGGAGAGTACACCGGGGAGCTGTTTTTT
NA	TRBJ2-7	TRBV28	many	CASPGASGEQYF	TGTGCCAGTCCGGGGGCTAGCGGCGAGCAGTACTTC
NA	TRBJ2-7	TRBV5-6	NA	CATGDRRSYEQYF	TGTGCCACGGGTGACAGGCGCTCCTACGAGCAGTACTTC
TRBD1	TRBJ2-1	TRBV7-3	many	CASSRDRGRGEQFF	TGTGCCAGCAGCCGGGACAGGGGGAGAGGTGAGCAGTTCTTC
NA	TRBJ1-5	TRBV28	once	CASSFFRGGGNPPQHF	TGTGCCAGCAGTTTCTTTCGGGGCGGGGGCAATCCGCCCCAGCATTTT